These 12 T cell receptor beta chains share one sample of origin, sequenced in a study of blood T cell repertoires in COVID-19. Method: immunoSEQ multiplex PCR; TCRdb's copy keeps in-frame clones and lacks some. The profile shows approximately 230,000 clones, roughly 80% of them singletons. Material for sequencing was peripheral blood. The receptors come from a woman of 80 years or more with active or convalescent COVID-19.

This sequence joins TRBV28 and TRBJ2-2, with TRBD2 as a possible D gene (6 bases). The CDR3 length is 16 residues. Between the trimmed V and J ends, which lost 4 bases and 1 base, there was a span of 13 bases. CDR1 is MDHEN and CDR2 is SYDVKM in the germline V gene. CDR3: CASSSKAGRNTGELFF. The CDR3 DNA follows: TGTGCCAGCAGTTCTAAAGCGGGCCGGAACACCGGGGAGCTGTTTTTT.

The genes are TRBV6-1 and TRBJ2-7, with D possibly being TRBD1 (5 bases). Germline V gene lookup returns CDR1 MNHNS and CDR2 SASEGT. Trimming took 0 bases from V and 0 from J, leaving 12 bases between them. The CDR3 contains 16 residues. The CDR3 spells CASSEAHRPSSYEQYF. CDR3 nucleotide sequence: TGTGCCAGCAGTGAAGCGCACAGGCCGAGCTCCTACGAGCAGTACTTC.

The chain employs TRBV2 and TRBJ2-5; 7 bases are a match to TRBD2. Germline V gene lookup returns CDR1 SNHLY and CDR2 FYNNEI. J was trimmed by 4 bases and V by 4 bases; bases with no gene match: 12. The CDR3 has 16 amino acids. The CDR3 region is CASSGDLAAGVETQYF. For the CDR3, the DNA is TGTGCCAGCAGTGGCGACCTAGCGGCCGGGGTAGAGACCCAGTACTTC.

This clone was counted between two and nine times. The chain combines TRBV30 with TRBJ1-5, with TRBD1 matching over 7 bases. The CDR3 consists of 14 residues. V lost 3 bases and J lost 2; bases outside the gene matches: 4. CDR1 and CDR2 (germline): GTSNPN, SVGIG (reference sequence). The CDR3 bases are TGTGCCTGGAGCAGACAGGGAGGCAATCAGCCCCAGCATTTT. Protein product: CAWSRQGGNQPQHF.

This clone was picked up one time. This chain links TRBV15 with TRBJ1-3, with 7 bases that match TRBD1. V was clipped by 1 base and J by 4 bases; unmatched bases: 10. Germline CDR1 is LNHNV and CDR2 is YYDKDF (reference sequence). The CDR3 extends over 17 amino acids. The chain's CDR3 is CATSRGQGVAGGNTIYF. The CDR3 DNA follows: TGTGCCACCAGCAGAGGACAGGGTGTAGCGGGAGGAAACACCATATATTTT.

The J gene is TRBJ2-5, the V gene TRBV30; 14 nucleotides agree with TRBD2. CDR3 size: 17 residues. J gave up 4 bases and V 2 bases, and 9 bases lay outside the gene matches. Germline loops: CDR1 GTSNPN, CDR2 SVGIG (reference sequence). The CDR3: CAWSPPGLAGGLETQYF. CDR3 nucleotide sequence: TGTGCCTGGAGTCCCCCCGGACTAGCGGGGGGCTTAGAGACCCAGTACTTC.

Only one count was recorded for this clone. V is TRBV6-6 and J is TRBJ1-6, with a tentative D call TRBD1 (5 bases). The V end was cut by 9 bases, the J end by 8 bases, with 14 bases between. The CDR3 is 13 residues long. Germline V lookup: CDR1 MNHNY, CDR2 SVGAGI (reference sequence). CDR3 amino acids: CASFREADSPLHF. In DNA form, the CDR3 reads TGTGCCAGTTTCAGGGAGGCGGATTCACCCCTCCACTTT.

The rearrangement links TRBV3-1 (or the pseudogene TRBV3-2) to TRBJ2-1; 10 nucleotides line up with TRBD1. J lost 7 bases, V lost 0 bases, and 9 bases had no gene match. Germline loops: CDR1 LGHDT, CDR2 YNNKEL (reference sequence). The CDR3 covers 17 residues. The CDR3 sequence is CASSQDLGQGLTNEQFF. CDR3 sequence (DNA): TGTGCCAGCAGCCAAGATCTGGGACAGGGGTTAACGAATGAGCAGTTCTTC.

The rearrangement joins TRBV2 to TRBJ1-3; D possibly corresponds to TRBD1 (6 bases). The germline CDR1 and CDR2 sequences are SNHLY and FYNNEI. The CDR3 covers 14 residues. Trimming left V 10 bases short and J 0 bases short, with 13 bases between. The CDR3 is CATELDSSGNTIYF. The DNA of the CDR3 is TGTGCCACCGAGTTGGACAGCTCTGGAAACACCATATATTTT.

The V gene is TRBV5-6, the J gene TRBJ1-1, with a tentative D call TRBD1 (5 bases). The CDR3 covers 14 residues. Germline V gene data show CDR1 as SGHDT and CDR2 as YYEEEE. Trimming took 1 base from V and 3 from J, leaving 10 bases between them. The CDR3 loop reads CASSLLGDYTEAFF. The CDR3 DNA sequence: TGTGCCAGCAGCTTGTTAGGGGATTACACTGAAGCTTTCTTT.

This clone was observed a handful of times. The chain recombines TRBV6-1 with TRBJ1-1; weak D call: TRBD1 (5 bases). Germline assignment: CDR1 MNHNS and CDR2 SASEGT. There are 15 residues in the CDR3. Between the trimmed V and J ends, which lost 1 base and 7 bases, there was a span of 16 bases. As DNA, the CDR3 is TGTGCCAGCAGTGAAGTCTCAGGGTTGGACCTTGAAGCTTTCTTT. It yields the protein CASSEVSGLDLEAFF.

The chain carries TRBV5-1 and TRBJ2-1; TRBD1 is a possible D gene (6 bases). Trimming took off 5 bases at V and 0 bases at J, with 12 bases between the two ends. This CDR3 has 15 residues. Germline values: CDR1 SGHRS, CDR2 YFSETQ. The CDR3 sequence is CASSPGQTSYNEQFF. The CDR3 coding sequence is TGCGCCAGCAGTCCTGGACAGACCTCCTACAATGAGCAGTTCTTC.